The 30 T cell receptor beta chains below come from one sample, sequenced in a study of T cells in Graves' hyperthyroidism and ophthalmopathy. It was RNA transcripts that yielded the amplified TCR beta CDR3 regions. First-round RT-PCR with HTBI primers amplified the TCR CDR3 region. TCRdb re-called the multiplex PCR reads with MiXCR, one entry per CDR3 protein. Of under 350,000 distinct CDR3 sequences listed, roughly an eighth are singletons. Sequenced input: blood. All receptors derive from a woman aged 40 to 50 with Graves' hyperthyroidism.

This clonotype was seen ten or more times. The chain employs TRBV6-2 or TRBV6-3 and TRBJ1-5; TRBD1 agrees at 7 bases. CDR1 is MNHEY, CDR2 SVGEGT, per germline. V shed 5 bases, J shed 2 bases, and the junction held 6 bases outside the gene matches. The length of the CDR3 is 15 residues. In nucleotides, the CDR3 is TGTGCCAGCAGTACAGGGGAAGTCGGCAATCAGCCCCAGCATTTT. This translates into CASSTGEVGNQPQHF.

This clonotype was seen repeatedly, ten times or more. The DNA of the CDR3 is TGTGCCAGCAGCCCCCCAGACTCCTCGGGCTATGGCTACACCTTC. It yields the protein CASSPPDSSGYGYTF. V usage is TRBV7-9 and J usage is TRBJ1-2; D gene ambiguous. V was shortened by 5 bases and J by 4 bases, with 17 bases between the two germline ends. Germline-derived CDR1 and CDR2 are SEHNR and FQNEAQ (reference sequence). The CDR3 is 15 residues long. Looking up the rest from reference TRBV7-9 and TRBJ1-2 gives the full variable domain: DTGVSQNPRHKITKRGQNVTFRCDPISEHNRLYWYRQTLGQGPEFLTYFQNEAQLEKSRLLSDRFSAERPKGSFSTLEIQRTEQGDSAMYLCASSPPDSSGYGYTFGSGTRLTVV.

The chain recombines TRBV12-3 or TRBV12-4 with TRBJ1-5, with D unresolved. This CDR3 contains 17 residues. V was pared by 2 bases and J by 1 base, with 15 bases between. CDR3 coding DNA: TGTGCCAGCAGTTTATGGGGATACGGGATGAGCAATCAGCCCCAGCATTTT. Residues: CASSLWGYGMSNQPQHF.

This clonotype was recorded many times. The chain has TRBV25-1 and TRBJ2-7, with D hard to call. Germline-derived CDR1 and CDR2 are MGHDK and SYGVNS. V was cut by 0 bases and J by 0 bases, with 6 bases left in between. This CDR3 has 14 amino acids. CDR3 sequence reads: CASSEYSSSYEQYF. The CDR3, as DNA: TGTGCCAGCAGTGAATACAGCTCCTCCTACGAGCAGTACTTC.

In its sample, this clonotype was seen many times. The V and J genes are TRBV7-9 and TRBJ1-1, with TRBD1 identical over 9 bases. The CDR3 spans 15 residues. Germline V gene data show CDR1 as SEHNR and CDR2 as FQNEAQ (reference sequence). The junction had 5 bases not matched to a gene; V was cut back by 5 bases and J by 1 base. The CDR3 reads CASSPRQGGNTEAFF. CDR3 DNA sequence: TGTGCCAGCAGCCCTCGACAGGGGGGGAACACTGAAGCTTTCTTT.

This clonotype turned up a few times. CDR3 bases: TGTGCCAGCAGCCAATCAGGGTGGAATGGAAACACCATATATTTT. Its protein is CASSQSGWNGNTIYF. The chain couples TRBV3-1 to TRBJ1-3, with D possibly matching TRBD1 (5 bases). This CDR3 contains 15 residues. The V gene's germline CDR1 is LGHDT and CDR2 YNNKEL (reference sequence). The V end was cut by 2 bases, the J end by 3 bases, with 11 bases between.

At least ten counts were recorded for this clonotype. This chain links TRBV18 with TRBJ2-7, with a weak D call TRBD1 (5 bases). Germline V gene lookup returns CDR1 KGHSH and CDR2 LQKENI. Trimming removed 3 bases from V and 5 bases from J, with 8 bases in between. The CDR3 covers 12 residues. The CDR3 spells CASSPAGHEQYF. The CDR3 DNA sequence: TGTGCCAGCTCACCGGCAGGGCACGAGCAGTACTTC.

The CDR3 protein is CASSGRGVRLFF. CDR3 nucleotide sequence: TGTGCCAGCAGTGGCAGGGGGGTAAGACTGTTTTTT. The chain has TRBV6-2 or TRBV6-3 and TRBJ1-4; 7 bases line up with TRBD1. After removal of 5 bases from V and 13 bases from J, the junction contained 7 bases not matched to a gene. This CDR3 is built from 12 residues. Germline CDR1 and CDR2: MNHEY and SVGEGT.

With respect to this clonotype: A much larger clone differs by one base, so this may be a read error. The CDR3 protein is CASGLVRTSGSSYNEQYF. The DNA of the CDR3 is TGTGCTAGTGGTTTGGTGAGGACTAGCGGGAGCTCCTACAATGAGCAGTACTTC. The V call is TRBV12-5, the J call TRBJ2-1, with TRBD2 matching 13 bases. TRBJ2-7 matches the DNA end more closely, so the J call is doubtful. CDR1 is LGHNT and CDR2 is FRNRAP in the germline V gene. The CDR3 spans 18 residues.

The chain uses TRBV18 and TRBJ2-5; 7 nucleotides match TRBD1. The CDR3 extends over 14 amino acids. Unmatched junction bases numbered 7, after V lost 1 base and J lost 8 bases. Germline lookup yields CDR1 KGHSH and CDR2 LQKENI. This chain's CDR3 is CASSPRETGTTQYF. The CDR3 nucleotides are TGTGCCAGCTCACCACGGGAGACAGGGACAACCCAGTACTTC. Variable domain in full (rest from reference TRBV18 and TRBJ2-5): NAGVMQNPRHLVRRRGQEARLRCSPMKGHSHVYWYRQLPEEGLKFMVYLQKENIIDESGMPKERFSAEFPKEGPSILRIQQVVRGDSAAYFCASSPRETGTTQYFGPGTRLLVL.

This clonotype appeared a single time. The V gene is TRBV14, the J gene TRBJ2-2; the D gene is possibly TRBD1 (6 bases). V was pared by 2 bases and J by 1 base, with 14 bases between. Per germline, CDR1 SGHDN and CDR2 FVKESK. CDR3 length equals 17 residues. The CDR3 spells CASSQRKGQRNTGELFF. The CDR3 DNA reads as TGTGCCAGCAGCCAACGAAAGGGACAAAGGAACACCGGGGAGCTGTTTTTT.

This clonotype was counted ten times or more. The chain uses TRBV6-2 or TRBV6-3 and TRBJ2-5; D is perhaps TRBD1 (6 bases). V was trimmed by 5 bases and J by 0 bases, leaving 13 bases between them. Looked up from germline, CDR1 is MNHEY and CDR2 is SVGEGT. The CDR3 is made up of 15 amino acids. Written as DNA, the CDR3 is TGTGCCAGCAGTCCAGGGACATTGTACCAAGAGACCCAGTACTTC. Translated, it gives CASSPGTLYQETQYF.

This clonotype was counted a few times. The V call is TRBV2, the J call TRBJ2-7; D is unresolved. Trimming cost V 4 bases and J 1 base, with 8 bases left between them. CDR3 size: 13 residues. Germline loops: CDR1 SNHLY, CDR2 FYNNEI. The CDR3 loop is CASSGDRSYEQYF. In nucleotides, the CDR3 is TGTGCCAGCAGTGGAGACCGATCCTACGAGCAGTACTTC.

Ten or more counts support this clonotype. The chain uses TRBV7-2 and TRBJ2-7, with TRBD1 as a possible D gene (6 bases). Trimming cost V 3 bases and J 1 base, with 10 bases left between them. Germline-derived CDR1 and CDR2 are SGHTA and FQGNSA. This CDR3 has 14 amino acids. The CDR3 DNA sequence: TGTGCCAGCAGCTTTTCCGGGACATCCTACGAGCAGTACTTC. Translating gives CASSFSGTSYEQYF.

This clonotype was picked up many times. V usage is TRBV18 and J usage is TRBJ2-7; D gene uncertain. This CDR3 comprises 14 residues. V gave up 2 bases and J gave up 0 bases, with 8 bases separating them. Per the germline V gene, CDR1 is KGHSH and CDR2 is LQKENI. The CDR3 nucleotides are TGTGCCAGCTCACCAGTTGCGGTCTCCTACGAGCAGTACTTC. This encodes CASSPVAVSYEQYF. Supplemented by reference TRBV18 and TRBJ2-7, the full variable domain reads NAGVMQNPRHLVRRRGQEARLRCSPMKGHSHVYWYRQLPEEGLKFMVYLQKENIIDESGMPKERFSAEFPKEGPSILRIQQVVRGDSAAYFCASSPVAVSYEQYFGPGTRLTVT.

This clonotype came up a few times. The V gene is TRBV6-1, the J gene TRBJ2-7, with 7 bases identical to TRBD1. This CDR3 comprises 18 residues. Per the germline V gene, CDR1 is MNHNS and CDR2 is SASEGT. V lost 0 bases and J lost 2; bases outside the gene matches: 13. This chain's CDR3 is CASSEALPGSQGAYEQYF. DNA of the CDR3: TGTGCCAGCAGTGAAGCCTTGCCAGGGTCCCAGGGGGCCTACGAGCAGTACTTC.

V is TRBV20-1 and J is TRBJ2-5, with D possibly being TRBD2 (5 bases). Trimming pared 0 bases from V and 0 bases from J, leaving 11 bases between. CDR3 size: 15 residues. Per germline, CDR1 DFQATT and CDR2 SNEGSKA (reference sequence). The CDR3 sequence is CSARDLLAYQETQYF. The DNA of the CDR3 is TGCAGTGCTAGAGATCTTCTAGCCTACCAAGAGACCCAGTACTTC.

This clonotype occurred many times. The V and J genes are TRBV2 and TRBJ2-3; TRBD2 might be the D (6 bases). The CDR3 sequence is 14 residues long. In germline, CDR1 is SNHLY, CDR2 FYNNEI. The V end was cut by 3 bases, the J end by 4 bases, with 11 bases between. The CDR3 loop is CASSDLEGADTQYF. The DNA of the CDR3 is TGTGCCAGCAGTGATCTGGAGGGAGCAGATACGCAGTATTTT.

This clonotype was counted at least ten times. CDR3 DNA: TGTGCCAGCAGCTCCGAATATGAGGCTGAAGCTTTCTTT. Translating it yields CASSSEYEAEAFF. The chain combines TRBV5-6 with TRBJ1-1; D gene uncertain. The CDR3 runs to 13 residues. Trimming cost V 3 bases and J 6 bases, with 12 bases left between them. CDR1 is SGHDT, CDR2 YYEEEE, per germline.

This clonotype has ten or more counts. V gene TRBV29-1 combines with J gene TRBJ2-3; no reliable D call. The CDR3 length is 13 residues. Germline V CDR1 and CDR2: SQVTM, ANQGSEA. The V and J ends lost 4 bases and 0 bases respectively, with 8 bases between them. CDR3 sequence (DNA): TGCAGCGTTGCGGCGTCTAGCACAGATACGCAGTATTTT. Protein: CSVAASSTDTQYF.

The chain is built from TRBV5-4 and TRBJ2-4, with TRBD2 identical over 12 bases. This CDR3 is 15 amino acids long. In germline, CDR1 is SGHNT, CDR2 YYREEE (reference sequence). J was trimmed by 7 bases and V by 4 bases; bases with no gene match: 6. The CDR3 region is CASSLQTSGSNIQYF. The CDR3, as DNA: TGTGCCAGCAGCCTCCAGACTAGCGGGAGTAACATTCAGTACTTC. Variable domain in full (rest from reference TRBV5-4 and TRBJ2-4): ETGVTQSPTHLIKTRGQQVTLRCSSQSGHNTVSWYQQALGQGPQFIFQYYREEENGRGNFPPRFSGLQFPNYSSELNVNALELDDSALYLCASSLQTSGSNIQYFGAGTRLSVL.

A few counts support this clonotype. The chain is built from TRBV10-3 and TRBJ2-1, with D hard to call. The CDR3 covers 13 residues. Germline-derived CDR1 and CDR2 are ENHRY and SYGVKD. V was cut by 4 bases and J by 5 bases, with 9 bases left in between. The CDR3 protein is CAISVGYNNEQFF. As DNA, the CDR3 is TGTGCCATCAGTGTAGGATACAACAATGAGCAGTTCTTC.

This clonotype occurred many times. The chain employs TRBV11-2 and TRBJ2-1, with D perhaps matching TRBD1 (6 bases). The CDR3 totals 14 residues. Germline CDR1 reads SGHAT; CDR2 reads FQNNGV. The V and J ends lost 5 bases and 5 bases respectively, with 13 bases between them. For the CDR3, the DNA is TGTGCCAGCAGCACTCTCAGGGGTCACAATGAGCAGTTCTTC. It codes for CASSTLRGHNEQFF.

This clonotype came up a few times. The V call is TRBV7-8, the J call TRBJ2-5, with D uncertain. CDR1 SGHVS and CDR2 FQNEAQ come from the germline V gene. V lost 2 bases and J 0 bases, leaving 7 bases between the germline ends. This CDR3 contains 14 residues. The CDR3 protein is CASSLSPYQETQYF. The CDR3, as DNA: TGTGCCAGCAGCTTAAGTCCGTACCAAGAGACCCAGTACTTC.

Of note for this clonotype: A much larger clone lies one base from this, so it may be a read error. This chain joins TRBV2 and TRBJ1-2; no clear D gene. The CDR3 length is 12 residues. Germline V gene sequence: CDR1 SNHLY, CDR2 FYNNEI. V lost 8 bases and J 1 base, leaving 8 bases between the germline ends. The CDR3 coding sequence is TGTGCCAGCGGAAGTCTTAACTATGGCTACACCTTC. Translation: CASGSLNYGYTF. The variable domain in full, completed from reference TRBV2 and TRBJ1-2, reads EPEVTQTPSHQVTQMGQEVILRCVPISNHLYFYWYRQILGQKVEFLVSFYNNEISEKSEIFDDQFSVERPDGSNFTLKIRSTKLEDSAMYFCASGSLNYGYTFGSGTRLTVV.

The table lists this clonotype with many counts. CDR3 sequence: CSATGGQTTEAFF. As DNA, the CDR3 is TGCAGCGCCACGGGGGGACAAACCACTGAAGCTTTCTTT. V and J are TRBV29-1 and TRBJ1-1, with D maybe TRBD1 (6 bases). The length of the CDR3 is 13 residues. From germline, CDR1 is SQVTM and CDR2 ANQGSEA. Trimming stripped 7 bases from V and 4 bases from J, with 16 bases between.

In its sample, this clonotype was seen many times. In DNA form, the CDR3 reads TGTGCCATCAGTGCAGTGGGGGGCAGATACGAGCAGTACTTC. This translates into CAISAVGGRYEQYF. The chain combines TRBV10-3 with TRBJ2-7; D tentatively reads TRBD1 or TRBD2 (6 bases each). This CDR3 region has 14 residues. Germline V gene lookup returns CDR1 ENHRY and CDR2 SYGVKD. Trimming removed 4 bases from V and 4 bases from J, with 14 bases in between.

Points on this clonotype: A much larger clone is a single base away; this may be a read error. This likely comes from a read error, as the CDR3 has no conserved phenylalanine or tryptophan at its end. This chain joins TRBV27 and TRBJ1-2; D is ambiguous. Germline-derived CDR1 and CDR2 are MNHEY and SMNVEV (reference sequence). With 2 bases removed from V and 2 bases from J, the gap between germline ends came to 6 bases. The CDR3 is 13 amino acids. This chain's CDR3 is CASSLSQNYGYTL. CDR3 DNA: TGTGCCAGCAGTTTAAGTCAGAACTATGGCTACACCCTC.

As concerns this clonotype: This may be a read error, as it is one base from a much larger clone. This chain uses TRBV24-1 with TRBJ1-6; D perhaps matches TRBD1 (6 bases). CDR3 length equals 14 residues. Germline V gene sequence: CDR1 KGHDR, CDR2 SFDVKD. CDR3 region: CATSARGGNSSLHF. Here the CDR3 DNA reads TGTGCCACCAGTGCGAGGGGGGGTAATTCATCCCTCCACTTT.

V and J are TRBV6-1 and TRBJ2-2, with D tentatively TRBD1 (6 bases). Germline V CDR1 and CDR2: MNHNS, SASEGT. CDR3 length: 14 amino acids. Trimming cost V 8 bases and J 2 bases, with 12 bases left between them. The CDR3 sequence is CASWSGANTGELFF. CDR3 coding DNA: TGTGCCAGCTGGTCAGGGGCCAACACCGGGGAGCTGTTTTTT.